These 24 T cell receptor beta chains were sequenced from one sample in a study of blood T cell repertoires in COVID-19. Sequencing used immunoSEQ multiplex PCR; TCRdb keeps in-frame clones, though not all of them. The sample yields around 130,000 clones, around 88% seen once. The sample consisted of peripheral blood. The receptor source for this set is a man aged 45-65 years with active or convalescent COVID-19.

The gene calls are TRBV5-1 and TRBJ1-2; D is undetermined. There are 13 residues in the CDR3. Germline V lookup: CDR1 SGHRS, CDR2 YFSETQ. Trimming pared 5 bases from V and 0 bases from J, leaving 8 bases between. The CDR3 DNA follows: TGCGCCAGCAGTGGCGGATCTAACTATGGCTACACCTTC. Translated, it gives CASSGGSNYGYTF. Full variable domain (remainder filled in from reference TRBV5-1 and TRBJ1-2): KAGVTQTPRYLIKTRGQQVTLSCSPISGHRSVSWYQQTPGQGLQFLFEYFSETQRNKGNFPGRFSGRQFSNSRSEMNVSTLELGDSALYLCASSGGSNYGYTFGSGTRLTVV.

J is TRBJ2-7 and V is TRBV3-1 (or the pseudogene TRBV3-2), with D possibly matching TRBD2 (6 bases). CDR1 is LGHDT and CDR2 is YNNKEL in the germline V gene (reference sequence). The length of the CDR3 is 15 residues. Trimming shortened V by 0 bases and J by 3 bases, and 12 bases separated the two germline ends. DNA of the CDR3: TGTGCCAGCAGCCAAGATCTGGCGGGGAACTACGAGCAGTACTTC. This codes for CASSQDLAGNYEQYF.

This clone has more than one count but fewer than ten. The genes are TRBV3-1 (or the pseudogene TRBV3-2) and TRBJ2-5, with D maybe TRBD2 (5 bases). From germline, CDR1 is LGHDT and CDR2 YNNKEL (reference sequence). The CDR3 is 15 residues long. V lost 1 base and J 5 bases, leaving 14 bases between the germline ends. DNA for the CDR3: TGTGCCAGCAGCCAAGCAAGTTCTAGCTGGGAGACCCAGTACTTC. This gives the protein CASSQASSSWETQYF.

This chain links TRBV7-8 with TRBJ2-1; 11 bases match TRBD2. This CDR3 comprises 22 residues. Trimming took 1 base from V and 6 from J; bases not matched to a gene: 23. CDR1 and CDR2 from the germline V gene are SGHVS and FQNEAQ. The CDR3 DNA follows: TGTGCCAGCAGCTTAGAATTAGCTCCGGGACTAGCGGAATCAAATAGACTCAATGAGCAGTTCTTC. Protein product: CASSLELAPGLAESNRLNEQFF.

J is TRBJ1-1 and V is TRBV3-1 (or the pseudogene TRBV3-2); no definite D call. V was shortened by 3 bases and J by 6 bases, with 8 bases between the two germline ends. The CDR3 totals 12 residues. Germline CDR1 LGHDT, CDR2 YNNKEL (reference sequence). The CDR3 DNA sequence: TGTGCCAGCAGCCAGGGCAGTTCTGAAGCTTTCTTT. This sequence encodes CASSQGSSEAFF.

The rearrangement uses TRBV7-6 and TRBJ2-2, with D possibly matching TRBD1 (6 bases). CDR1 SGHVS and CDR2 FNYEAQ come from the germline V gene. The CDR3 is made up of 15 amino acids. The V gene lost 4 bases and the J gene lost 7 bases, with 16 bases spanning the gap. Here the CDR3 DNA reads TGTGCCAGCAGCTCGGAAACAGGGTTTGTCGGGGAGCTGTTTTTT. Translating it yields CASSSETGFVGELFF.

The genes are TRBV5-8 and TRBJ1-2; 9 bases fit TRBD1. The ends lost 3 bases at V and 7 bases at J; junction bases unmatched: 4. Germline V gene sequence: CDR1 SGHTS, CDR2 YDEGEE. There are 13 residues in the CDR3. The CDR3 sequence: CASSSGTGTGYTF. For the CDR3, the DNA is TGTGCCAGCAGCTCCGGGACAGGGACTGGCTACACCTTC.

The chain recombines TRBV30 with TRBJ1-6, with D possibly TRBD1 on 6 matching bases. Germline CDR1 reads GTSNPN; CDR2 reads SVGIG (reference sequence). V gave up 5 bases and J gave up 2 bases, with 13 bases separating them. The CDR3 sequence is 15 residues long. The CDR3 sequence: CAWANRVPYNSPLHF. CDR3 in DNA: TGTGCCTGGGCAAACAGGGTACCCTATAATTCACCCCTCCACTTT.

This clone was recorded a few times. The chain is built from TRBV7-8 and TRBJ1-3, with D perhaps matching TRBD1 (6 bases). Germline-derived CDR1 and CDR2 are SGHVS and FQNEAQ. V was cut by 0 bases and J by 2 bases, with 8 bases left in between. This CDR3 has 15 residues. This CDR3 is CASSLAAGAGNTIYF. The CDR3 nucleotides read TGTGCCAGCAGCTTAGCGGCAGGGGCTGGAAACACCATATATTTT.

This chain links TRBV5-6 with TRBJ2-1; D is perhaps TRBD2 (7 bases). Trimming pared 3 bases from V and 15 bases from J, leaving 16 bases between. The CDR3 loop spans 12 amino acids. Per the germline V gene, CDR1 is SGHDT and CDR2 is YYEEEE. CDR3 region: CASSSEGGGPFF. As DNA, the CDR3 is TGTGCCAGCAGCTCGGAGGGCGGGGGCCCGTTCTTC.

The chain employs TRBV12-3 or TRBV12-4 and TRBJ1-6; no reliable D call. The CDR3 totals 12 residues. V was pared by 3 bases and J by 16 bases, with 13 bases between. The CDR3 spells CASSFHQTTLHF. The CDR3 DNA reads TGTGCCAGCAGTTTTCACCAAACCACTCTCCACTTT.

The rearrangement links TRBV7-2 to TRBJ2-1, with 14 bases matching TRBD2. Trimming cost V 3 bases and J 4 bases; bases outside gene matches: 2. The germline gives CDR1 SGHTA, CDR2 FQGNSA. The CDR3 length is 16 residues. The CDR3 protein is CASSLGTSGSYNEQFF. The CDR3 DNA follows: TGTGCCAGCAGCTTGGGGACTAGCGGGAGTTACAATGAGCAGTTCTTC.

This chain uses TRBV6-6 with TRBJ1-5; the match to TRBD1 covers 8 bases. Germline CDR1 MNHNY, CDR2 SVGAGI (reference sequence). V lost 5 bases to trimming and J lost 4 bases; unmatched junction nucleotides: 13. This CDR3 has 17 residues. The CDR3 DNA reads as TGTGCCAGCAGTCTCACACTCCCAGGGGGCAGTAATCAGCCCCAGCATTTT. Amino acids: CASSLTLPGGSNQPQHF.

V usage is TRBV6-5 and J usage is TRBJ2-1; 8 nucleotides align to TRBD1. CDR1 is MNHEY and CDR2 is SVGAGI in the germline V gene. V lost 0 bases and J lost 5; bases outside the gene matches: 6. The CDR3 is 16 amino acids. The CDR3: CASSYSGQGRNNEQFF. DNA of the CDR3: TGTGCCAGCAGTTACTCAGGACAGGGCAGGAACAATGAGCAGTTCTTC.

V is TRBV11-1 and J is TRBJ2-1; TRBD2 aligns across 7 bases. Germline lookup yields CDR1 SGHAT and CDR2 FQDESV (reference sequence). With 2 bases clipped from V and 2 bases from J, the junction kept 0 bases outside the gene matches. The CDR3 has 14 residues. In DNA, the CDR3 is TGTGCCAGCAGCTTAAGCGGGACCTACAATGAGCAGTTCTTC. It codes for CASSLSGTYNEQFF.

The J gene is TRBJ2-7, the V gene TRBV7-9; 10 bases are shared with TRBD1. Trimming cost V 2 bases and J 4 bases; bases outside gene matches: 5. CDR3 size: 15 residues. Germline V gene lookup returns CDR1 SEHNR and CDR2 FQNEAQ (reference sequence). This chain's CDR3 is CASSLTGQGIYEQYF. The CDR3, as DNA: TGTGCCAGCAGCTTAACGGGACAGGGGATATACGAGCAGTACTTC.

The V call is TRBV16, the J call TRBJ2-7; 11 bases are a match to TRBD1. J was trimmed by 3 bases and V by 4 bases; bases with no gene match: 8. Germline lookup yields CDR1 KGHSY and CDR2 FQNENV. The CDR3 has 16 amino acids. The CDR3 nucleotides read TGTGCCAGCAGCCTTAGTGGGACAGGGGGTCTCTACGAGCAGTACTTC. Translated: CASSLSGTGGLYEQYF. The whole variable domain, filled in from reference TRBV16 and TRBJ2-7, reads GEEVAQTPKHLVRGEGQKAKLYCAPIKGHSYVFWYQQVLKNEFKFLISFQNENVFDETGMPKERFSAKCLPNSPCSLEIQATKLEDSAVYFCASSLSGTGGLYEQYFGPGTRLTVT.

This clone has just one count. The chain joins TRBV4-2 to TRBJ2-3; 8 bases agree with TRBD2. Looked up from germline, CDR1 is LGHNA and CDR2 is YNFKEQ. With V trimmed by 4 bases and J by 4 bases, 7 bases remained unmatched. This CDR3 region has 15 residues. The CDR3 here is CASSREAGDADTQYF. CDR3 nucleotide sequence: TGTGCCAGCAGCCGAGAAGCGGGAGACGCAGATACGCAGTATTTT.

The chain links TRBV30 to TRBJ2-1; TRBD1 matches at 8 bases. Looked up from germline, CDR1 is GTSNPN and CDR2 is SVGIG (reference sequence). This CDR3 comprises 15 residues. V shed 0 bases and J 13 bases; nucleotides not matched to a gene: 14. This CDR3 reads CAWSVAQGADGIQFF. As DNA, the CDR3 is TGTGCCTGGAGTGTAGCCCAGGGGGCGGACGGGATTCAGTTCTTC.

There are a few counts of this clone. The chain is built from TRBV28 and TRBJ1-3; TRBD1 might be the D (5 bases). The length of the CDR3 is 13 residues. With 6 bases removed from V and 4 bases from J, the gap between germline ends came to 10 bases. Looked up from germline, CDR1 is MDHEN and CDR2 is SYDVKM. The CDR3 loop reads CASRGATGNTIYF. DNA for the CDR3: TGTGCCAGCAGAGGGGCGACAGGAAACACCATATATTTT.

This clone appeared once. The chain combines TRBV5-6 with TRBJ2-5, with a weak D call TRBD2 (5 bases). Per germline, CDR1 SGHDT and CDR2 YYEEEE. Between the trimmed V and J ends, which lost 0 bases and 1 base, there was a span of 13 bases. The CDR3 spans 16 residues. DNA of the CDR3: TGTGCCAGCAGCTTGGACCCGGGAAACTTCCAAGAGACCCAGTACTTC. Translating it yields CASSLDPGNFQETQYF.

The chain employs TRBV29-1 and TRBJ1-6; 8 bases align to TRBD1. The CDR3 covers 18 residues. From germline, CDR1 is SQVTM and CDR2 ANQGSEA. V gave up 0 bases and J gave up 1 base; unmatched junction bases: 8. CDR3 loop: CSVEDLRQGASYNSPLHF. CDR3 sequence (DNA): TGCAGCGTTGAAGATCTTCGGCAGGGGGCATCCTATAATTCACCCCTCCACTTT.

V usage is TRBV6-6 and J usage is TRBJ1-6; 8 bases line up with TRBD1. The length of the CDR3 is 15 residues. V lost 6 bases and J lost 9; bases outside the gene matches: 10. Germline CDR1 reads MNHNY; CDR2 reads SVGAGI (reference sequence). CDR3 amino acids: CASRGTGLDVSPLHF. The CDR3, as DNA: TGTGCCAGCAGGGGGACAGGACTCGATGTTTCACCCCTCCACTTT.

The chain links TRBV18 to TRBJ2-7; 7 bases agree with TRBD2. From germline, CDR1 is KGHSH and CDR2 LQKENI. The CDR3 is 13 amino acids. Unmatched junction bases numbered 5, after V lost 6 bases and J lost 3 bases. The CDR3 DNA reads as TGTGCCAGCTCCCCTAGCGGAAACTACGAGCAGTACTTC. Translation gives CASSPSGNYEQYF. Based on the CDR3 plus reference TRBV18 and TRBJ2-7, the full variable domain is NAGVMQNPRHLVRRRGQEARLRCSPMKGHSHVYWYRQLPEEGLKFMVYLQKENIIDESGMPKERFSAEFPKEGPSILRIQQVVRGDSAAYFCASSPSGNYEQYFGPGTRLTVT.